The source of this T cell receptor beta chain is a study of neoadjuvant anti-PD-1 for oral cavity cancer. This table comes from immunoSEQ multiplex PCR, and its TCRdb copy is limited to in-frame clones, with some not included. The sample records roughly 40,000 clones, 65% to 80% being singletons. Time point in this sample: after neoadjuvant nivolumab, at surgical resection. Looked up from germline, CDR1 is MDHEN and CDR2 is SYDVKM. This CDR3 is built from 15 residues. V dropped 4 bases and J dropped 4 bases, with 14 bases sitting between them. This sequence joins TRBV28 and TRBJ2-1, with a tentative D call TRBD1 (6 bases). The clonotype was recovered from a person between 40 and 79 years old with oral cavity squamous cell carcinoma. The sequences come from PBMCs, collected after nivolumab (anti-PD-1) treatment. DNA for the CDR3: TGTGCCAGCAGTTATGGGGGCGTCGGTTACAATGAGCAGTTCTTC. Translating it yields CASSYGGVGYNEQFF.